The 7 T cell receptor beta chains listed next were all sequenced from one sample in a study of shared clonotypes between healthy human individuals. The table came from immunoSEQ multiplex PCR; TCRdb's copy has only in-frame clones and leaves some out. The table has 950,000 to 1,100,000 clones, more than 65% seen once. Sequencing was done on a sample of memory CD4+ T cells sorted from blood. Described subset: CD45RA-negative fraction. The receptor set was obtained from a man between 18 and 35 years old in good health.

The chain joins TRBV6-1 to TRBJ2-7, with TRBD1 as a possible D gene (6 bases). Germline values: CDR1 MNHNS, CDR2 SASEGT. This CDR3 has 14 residues. V was clipped by 5 bases and J by 0 bases, with 11 bases between them. In nucleotides, the CDR3 is TGTGCCAGCAGTCCCCAAGGGGGCTCCTACGAGCAGTACTTC. It translates to CASSPQGGSYEQYF.

The chain joins TRBV6-5 to TRBJ1-1; D is uncertain. CDR1 is MNHEY and CDR2 is SVGAGI in the germline V gene. Trimming shortened V by 3 bases and J by 4 bases, and 15 bases separated the two germline ends. This CDR3 has 15 residues. The CDR3 reads CASSYDGVRSTEAFF. CDR3 in DNA: TGTGCCAGCAGTTATGATGGGGTGCGGAGCACTGAAGCTTTCTTT.

The gene calls are TRBV5-1 and TRBJ2-2, with D perhaps matching TRBD2 (5 bases). Trimming left V 5 bases short and J 3 bases short, with 11 bases between. The CDR3 extends over 14 amino acids. Germline V gene data show CDR1 as SGHRS and CDR2 as YFSETQ. The CDR3 bases are TGCGCCAGCAGTTCGAGGGCCGACACCGGGGAGCTGTTTTTT. Translated, it gives CASSSRADTGELFF. The variable domain in full, with the rest retrieved from reference TRBV5-1 and TRBJ2-2, is KAGVTQTPRYLIKTRGQQVTLSCSPISGHRSVSWYQQTPGQGLQFLFEYFSETQRNKGNFPGRFSGRQFSNSRSEMNVSTLELGDSALYLCASSSRADTGELFFGEGSRLTVL.

In this sample, this clone turned up a few times. This specimen includes other DNA sequences encoding the same CDR3. V usage is TRBV10-3 and J usage is TRBJ2-2; 7 bases map to TRBD2. The J segment lost 1 base and the V segment lost 7 bases, leaving 3 bases of the junction unmatched. The CDR3 length is 14 residues. Germline-derived CDR1 and CDR2 are ENHRY and SYGVKD. CDR3 sequence: CAITASGNTGELFF. The DNA for the CDR3 is TGTGCCATCACGGCTAGCGGGAACACCGGGGAGCTGTTTTTT.

The gene calls are TRBV6-6 and TRBJ1-4; weak D call: TRBD1 (5 bases). Germline lookup yields CDR1 MNHNY and CDR2 SVGAGI (reference sequence). The germline V and J ends were trimmed by 2 bases and 5 bases, with 15 bases remaining between them. The CDR3 covers 16 residues. For the CDR3, the DNA is TGTGCCAGCAGTTACGGTTCCGGGACCCGGAATGAAAAACTGTTTTTT. Translating gives CASSYGSGTRNEKLFF.

The chain is built from TRBV10-1 and TRBJ2-1; the D gene is possibly TRBD2 (7 bases). Trimming left V 7 bases short and J 0 bases short, with 22 bases between. The CDR3 has 18 residues. Germline V lookup: CDR1 WNHNN, CDR2 SYGVQD (reference sequence). CDR3 sequence (DNA): TGCGCCAGCACACAAGGGGGGGTAAGGGTTTGCTCCTACAATGAGCAGTTCTTC. The encoded protein is CASTQGGVRVCSYNEQFF.

The DNA for the CDR3 is TGTGCCAGCAGTTCGCCTCGCCTAGCGGGAACGGTTGAGCAGTTCTTC. This encodes CASSSPRLAGTVEQFF. This chain links TRBV27 with TRBJ2-1; 9 bases are a match to TRBD2. With 4 bases clipped from V and 9 bases from J, the junction kept 13 bases outside the gene matches. Looked up from germline, CDR1 is MNHEY and CDR2 is SMNVEV (reference sequence). The CDR3 extends over 16 amino acids.